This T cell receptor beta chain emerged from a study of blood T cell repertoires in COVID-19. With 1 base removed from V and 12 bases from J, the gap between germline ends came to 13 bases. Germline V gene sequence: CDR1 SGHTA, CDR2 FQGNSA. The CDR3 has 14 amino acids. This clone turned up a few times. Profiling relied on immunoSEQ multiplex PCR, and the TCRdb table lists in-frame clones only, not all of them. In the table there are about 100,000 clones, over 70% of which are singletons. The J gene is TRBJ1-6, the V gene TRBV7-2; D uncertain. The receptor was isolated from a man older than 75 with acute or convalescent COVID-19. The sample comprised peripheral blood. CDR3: CASSLGLGIGPLHF. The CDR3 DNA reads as TGTGCCAGCAGCTTAGGCCTCGGGATCGGACCCCTCCACTTT.